Described below is a single T cell receptor beta chain sequence and its context. Its antigen is not known. The data belong to a study of post-analysis software for immune sequencing data. Overall study results and limits: Relative to controls, patients had a few TRBV segments at higher frequency, with TRBV5-6, TRBV5-1 and TRBV20-1 among these.

The V gene's germline CDR1 is SQVTM and CDR2 ANQGSEA. The junction had 5 bases not matched to a gene; V was cut back by 1 base and J by 5 bases. This CDR3 comprises 14 residues. The authors incorporated unique molecular identifiers into the TCR beta cDNA libraries. MiXCR was run by TCRdb on the PCR reads, yielding one entry per CDR3 protein. Counted here are approximately 770,000 distinct CDR3 sequences, more than 45% occurring once; the ten biggest clones make up 4.9%. Sequenced input: blood. The chain uses TRBV29-1 and TRBJ1-2, with TRBD1 matching 9 bases. The receptor comes from a girl aged 10-17 years with multiple sclerosis. CDR3 in DNA: TGCAGCGTTGAAGGAGGGGACAGGGCATATGGCTACACCTTC. Encoded protein: CSVEGGDRAYGYTF.